A single sample gave rise to the 22 T cell receptor beta chains below, sequenced in a study of Ad26.COV2.S vaccination and SARS-CoV-2 variants. Treatment described: 15 to 20 received Ad26.COV2.S at low or high dose, single or two shots; five or six received placebo; per-sample allocation not given. Following the first vaccine or placebo injection, samples were taken on day 63. Using immunoSEQ multiplex PCR, the repertoire was profiled, and TCRdb retains in-frame clones only, with some absent. The table includes 440,000 or so clones, about nine tenths detected once. Sequences were derived from peripheral blood, sampled in a trial of Ad26.COV2.S vaccine versus placebo. The receptors were gathered from a person between 18 and 60 years old who received the Ad26.COV2.S COVID-19 vaccine or a placebo.

As DNA, the CDR3 is TGTGCCTGGAGTGTAGGGACAGGGAAAAATCAGCCCCAGCATTTT. Translated, it gives CAWSVGTGKNQPQHF. The chain carries TRBV30 and TRBJ1-5; TRBD1 aligns across 9 bases. Per germline, CDR1 GTSNPN and CDR2 SVGIG (reference sequence). J gave up 4 bases and V 0 bases, and 4 bases lay outside the gene matches. This CDR3 region has 15 residues.

The CDR3 sequence: CASSHDGPNTGELFF. For the CDR3, the DNA is TGTGCCAGCTCTCATGACGGGCCGAACACCGGGGAGCTGTTTTTT. This rearrangement joins TRBV18 to TRBJ2-2; D is unresolved. The germline V and J ends were trimmed by 6 bases and 0 bases, with 11 bases remaining between them. Germline lookup yields CDR1 KGHSH and CDR2 LQKENI. The CDR3 covers 15 residues.

The chain recombines TRBV12-3 or TRBV12-4 with TRBJ2-1; D gene ambiguous. Trimming left V 1 base short and J 16 bases short, with 11 bases between. The CDR3 runs to 11 residues. CDR3 nucleotide sequence: TGTGCCAGCAGTTTAGGACCGAGCCGATTCTTC. As protein: CASSLGPSRFF.

The chain joins TRBV10-3 to TRBJ2-1, with TRBD2 identical over 10 bases. This CDR3 comprises 18 residues. V was pared by 4 bases and J by 5 bases, with 14 bases of the junction left unmatched. Germline loops: CDR1 ENHRY, CDR2 SYGVKD. The CDR3 loop is CAISGYGASGSGNNEQFF. CDR3 nucleotide sequence: TGTGCCATCAGTGGTTACGGGGCTAGCGGGAGTGGGAACAATGAGCAGTTCTTC.

This chain connects TRBV5-6 to TRBJ1-1; tentatively, D is TRBD1 (5 bases). The V gene lost 0 bases and the J gene lost 0 bases, with 12 bases spanning the gap. Per germline, CDR1 SGHDT and CDR2 YYEEEE. This CDR3 contains 16 residues. The CDR3 loop is CASSLVREGMNTEAFF. CDR3 nucleotides: TGTGCCAGCAGCTTGGTACGGGAGGGGATGAACACTGAAGCTTTCTTT.

This chain connects TRBV6-5 to TRBJ1-3; D unresolved. CDR1 and CDR2 from the germline V gene are MNHEY and SVGAGI. The V end lost 2 bases, the J end lost 0 bases, and 8 bases lay between the germline ends. There are 15 residues in the CDR3. CDR3 protein: CASSYAPFSGNTIYF. CDR3 nucleotide sequence: TGTGCCAGCAGTTACGCCCCCTTCTCTGGAAACACCATATATTTT.

The gene calls are TRBV5-4 and TRBJ1-1, with 7 bases lining up with TRBD1. The CDR3 runs to 15 residues. Trimming at V came to 2 bases and at J to 3 bases, leaving 7 bases not matched to a gene. Germline loops: CDR1 SGHNT, CDR2 YYREEE (reference sequence). Here the CDR3 reads CASSFQLTGHTEAFF. The CDR3 coding sequence is TGTGCCAGCAGCTTCCAATTGACAGGGCACACTGAAGCTTTCTTT.

This chain connects TRBV27 to TRBJ1-6; D unclear. The V end lost 3 bases, the J end lost 7 bases, and 10 bases lay between the germline ends. Germline V gene data show CDR1 as MNHEY and CDR2 as SMNVEV (reference sequence). This CDR3 has 14 residues. The DNA for the CDR3 is TGTGCCAGCAGTTTCGGGGTCGACAATTCACCCCTCCACTTT. Protein: CASSFGVDNSPLHF.

The chain joins TRBV4-2 to TRBJ1-3; the D gene is possibly TRBD1 (6 bases). V was shortened by 1 base and J by 4 bases, with 14 bases between the two germline ends. The CDR3 has 16 residues. Germline CDR1 reads LGHNA; CDR2 reads YNFKEQ. CDR3 DNA: TGTGCCAGCAGCCAAGTGACGGGGGCGAAAGGAAACACCATATATTTT. Translated, it gives CASSQVTGAKGNTIYF.

The V call is TRBV5-1, the J call TRBJ2-7; 13 nucleotides match TRBD2. Germline V gene data show CDR1 as SGHRS and CDR2 as YFSETQ. Trimming at V came to 3 bases and at J to 5 bases, leaving 8 bases not matched to a gene. The CDR3 is 16 amino acids. CDR3 coding DNA: TGCGCCAGCAGCTGGAACCCTACTAGCGGGAGGGACGAGCAGTACTTC. This encodes CASSWNPTSGRDEQYF.

CDR3 sequence (DNA): TGTGCCAGCAGCGTAAGGAGTCTAGCGGGAGGGGATGAGCAGTTCTTC. Amino acid sequence: CASSVRSLAGGDEQFF. The V call is TRBV9, the J call TRBJ2-1; 12 bases align to TRBD2. Trimming removed 1 base from V and 8 bases from J; junction bases left unmatched: 7. The CDR3 runs 16 residues. From germline, CDR1 is SGDLS and CDR2 YYNGEE. Full variable domain (missing parts from reference TRBV9 and TRBJ2-1): DSGVTQTPKHLITATGQRVTLRCSPRSGDLSVYWYQQSLDQGLQFLIQYYNGEERAKGNILERFSAQQFPDLHSELNLSSLELGDSALYFCASSVRSLAGGDEQFFGPGTRLTVL.

The J gene is TRBJ1-1, the V gene TRBV6-4; D perhaps matches TRBD1 (5 bases). Germline lookup yields CDR1 MRHNA and CDR2 SNTAGT. Trimming removed 3 bases at V and 5 bases at J, with 10 bases between. This CDR3 spans 13 amino acids. The CDR3 spells CASSEQGWTEAFF. Here the CDR3 DNA reads TGTGCCAGCAGTGAGCAGGGTTGGACTGAAGCTTTCTTT.

The chain recombines TRBV5-6 with TRBJ2-7; 11 bases are shared with TRBD2. After removal of 0 bases from V and 7 bases from J, the junction contained 9 bases not matched to a gene. The CDR3 runs to 16 residues. Germline loops: CDR1 SGHDT, CDR2 YYEEEE. CDR3 sequence: CASSLVGSGRAGEQYF. CDR3 DNA sequence: TGTGCCAGCAGCTTGGTTGGTAGCGGGAGGGCCGGGGAGCAGTACTTC.

This clone has a handful of counts. The rearrangement uses TRBV5-4 and TRBJ2-3; D possibly uses TRBD1 or TRBD2 (5 bases each). Between the trimmed V and J ends, which lost 4 bases and 2 bases, there was a span of 14 bases. The CDR3 consists of 15 residues. Germline CDR1 SGHNT, CDR2 YYREEE (reference sequence). The CDR3 loop is CASSNPGTITDTQYF. The CDR3 DNA sequence: TGTGCCAGCAGCAACCCCGGGACCATCACAGATACGCAGTATTTT.

Turning to this clone: Additional DNA sequences in this sample encode the identical CDR3. The rearrangement links TRBV25-1 to TRBJ2-7, with 11 bases lining up with TRBD1. This CDR3 spans 14 amino acids. The V segment lost 3 bases and the J segment 2 bases; nucleotides outside the gene matches: 0. Per germline, CDR1 MGHDK and CDR2 SYGVNS. CDR3 sequence (DNA): TGTGCCAGCAGTGAGGGACAGGGGGCCTACGAGCAGTACTTC. Its translation is CASSEGQGAYEQYF.

The chain recombines TRBV6-2 or TRBV6-3 with TRBJ1-1; D ambiguous. This CDR3 contains 13 residues. Germline CDR1 MNHEY, CDR2 SVGEGT. V was clipped by 0 bases and J by 1 base, with 3 bases between them. Here the CDR3 DNA reads TGTGCCAGCAGTTACTCGAAGAACACTGAAGCTTTCTTT. Encoded protein: CASSYSKNTEAFF.

The chain has TRBV28 and TRBJ2-7; D is perhaps TRBD1 (6 bases). This CDR3 contains 14 residues. Trimming took 6 bases from V and 4 from J, leaving 16 bases between them. CDR1 is MDHEN, CDR2 SYDVKM, per germline. The CDR3 loop reads CASRRTEGEYEQYF. CDR3 nucleotide sequence: TGTGCCAGCAGACGAACCGAGGGGGAGTACGAGCAGTACTTC.

The chain uses TRBV27 and TRBJ2-7, with 8 positions matching TRBD2. Trimming took 9 bases from V and 6 from J; bases not matched to a gene: 1. The germline V gene has CDR1 MNHEY and CDR2 SMNVEV (reference sequence). The CDR3 has 10 amino acids. CDR3 residues: CARRGGEQYF. CDR3 nucleotide sequence: TGTGCCAGACGGGGGGGCGAGCAGTACTTC.

The rearrangement links TRBV28 to TRBJ1-1; a possible D gene is TRBD1 (6 bases). The CDR3 is made up of 14 amino acids. V lost 7 bases and J lost 5, with 17 bases in between. From germline, CDR1 is MDHEN and CDR2 SYDVKM. CDR3 sequence (DNA): TGTGCCAGCATAACCGAGACCCAGGGGACTGAAGCTTTCTTT. Its protein is CASITETQGTEAFF.

The genes are TRBV6-2 or TRBV6-3 and TRBJ2-2; 10 bases map to TRBD2. This CDR3 is built from 16 residues. Germline V CDR1 and CDR2: MNHEY, SVGEGT. The J segment lost 7 bases and the V segment lost 2 bases, leaving 7 bases of the junction unmatched. This CDR3 reads CASSYTGTSEGGELFF. CDR3 nucleotides: TGTGCCAGCAGTTACACCGGGACTAGCGAGGGCGGGGAGCTGTTTTTT.

The chain is built from TRBV13 and TRBJ1-5; D possibly corresponds to TRBD1 (6 bases). CDR3 length: 15 residues. Trimming took 0 bases from V and 6 from J, leaving 12 bases between them. CDR1 and CDR2 from the germline V gene are PRHDT and FYEKMQ (reference sequence). The CDR3 protein is CASSLGPGATQPQHF. DNA of the CDR3: TGTGCCAGCAGCTTAGGCCCGGGGGCTACTCAGCCCCAGCATTTT.

This chain uses TRBV28 with TRBJ1-4, with 7 bases matching TRBD1. The germline CDR1 and CDR2 sequences are MDHEN and SYDVKM. V trimming: 6 bases; J trimming: 8 bases; junction bases outside the gene matches: 9. The length of the CDR3 is 14 residues. The CDR3 DNA is TGTGCCAGCAGACTCACAGGGGCTCGGGAAAAACTGTTTTTT. Translating it yields CASRLTGAREKLFF. Variable domain in full (rest from reference TRBV28 and TRBJ1-4): DVKVTQSSRYLVKRTGEKVFLECVQDMDHENMFWYRQDPGLGLRLIYFSYDVKMKEKGDIPEGYSVSREKKERFSLILESASTNQTSMYLCASRLTGAREKLFFGSGTQLSVL.